This TCR beta chain was retrieved from a study of blood T cell repertoires in COVID-19 (dated by TCRdb to 2019 to 2021). Concerning the study at large: Samples covering the acute and convalescent phases of COVID-19 were provided by collaborators in the United States, Italy and Spain. The material from the prospective study consisted of cDNA or gDNA derived from T cells, B-cell-depleted T cells, or PBMCs. The dataset comprised deeply sampled blood TCRbeta repertoires from subjects exposed to, actively infected with, or recovered from COVID-19. The repertoires were released in a freely available public database intended as a resource for research on the immune response to SARS-CoV-2. The samples were drawn from the first 160 participants of the ongoing ImmuneRACE study and from under 1,500 subjects provided by 6 global collaborators. Sample metadata almost always included a de-identified subject ID, COVID-19 status, age in years and sex. Where available, HLA class I and class II types were taken from metadata supplied by the sample provider and were not determined by assay-based typing. The paper's findings and limits, for the study overall: How much clinical and demographic metadata was included differed by source and by participant, and the metadata was provided uncurated.

Details on this clone: What antigen it recognizes has not been identified. Base qualities are not recorded, but no much larger clone differs from it by a single base.

Via the germline V gene, CDR1 is SGHDT and CDR2 YYEEEE. Its CDR3 holds 15 amino acids, cysteine through phenylalanine. Just CDR3 DNA is preserved here, 45 bases in frame from base 1. Relative to germline, V is 2 bases shorter and J is 1 base shorter, with 7 bases between their ends. Enrolling through a virtual design, the prospective study's participants ranged in age from roughly 18 to 89 years and lived across some 23 United States geographic areas. In the prospective study, cohorts were assigned on the basis of participant-reported clinical history obtained from a screening survey and a study questionnaire. For ImmuneRACE Cohort 3, a participant was defined as recovered based on two consecutive negative NP/OP PCR tests, clearance by a healthcare professional, or resolution of symptoms. Each participant in the prospective study had whole blood, serum and a nasopharyngeal or oropharyngeal swab collected by mobile phlebotomists. Over a 2-month period, participants in the prospective study had the option of providing additional blood draws and questionnaires. Blood samples from the prospective study were shipped frozen or at room temperature prior to DNA extraction.

The immunoSEQ Assay, a bias-controlled multiplex PCR, was used to amplify TCRbeta CDR3 regions from genomic DNA. The study's own analysis went as follows. The number of nucleated cells in each sample was estimated by amplification of reference gene primers within the assay. To quantify the absolute abundance of each unique TCRbeta CDR3 rearrangement, sequence reads were collapsed and filtered. For each sample, productive Simpson clonality was calculated as the square root of Simpson's diversity index across productive rearrangements. Sourced from immuneACCESS, this table was stored by TCRdb with only in-frame sequences that have V and J called. A share of the clones is absent; for the studies checked, an unresolved V gene accounts for under half, and the remainder has no known explanation. The DNA gave D and trimming, while V, J and clone size come from that table. This sample lists a few hundred thousand clones; 75% to 90% were detected once. Approximately 2% of the sample goes to the ten largest clones.

The sequence links TRBV5-6 to TRBJ1-6; confidence is insufficient to name the D gene. Input material: PBMCs or T cells enriched from blood (not recorded which). The clonotype originates from a woman aged 45-65 years who had recovered from COVID-19. The CDR3 protein: CASSFTESYNSPLHF. The DNA sequence is as follows: TGTGCCAGCAGCTTTACAGAATCCTATAATTCACCCCTCCACTTT.